This T cell receptor beta chain was documented in a study of T cell clones after liver transplantation. Turning to the study itself: Without induction therapy, subjects received standard immunosuppression until 12-24 months post-transplant. Study findings and constraints: Compared with third party-reactive sequences, donor-reactive ones declined more, independent of withdrawal success. Graft donor-reactive T cells possibly entered the graft instead of undergoing deletion.

Trimming stripped 1 base from V and 9 bases from J, with 6 bases between. Germline CDR1 and CDR2: SGHDT and YYEEEE. The CDR3 covers 11 residues. A remark on this clone: Its specificity is not known.

Libraries were prepared by immunoSEQ multiplex PCR; TCRdb keeps only in-frame clonotypes and omits some of them. The sample gives about 33,000 clones, approximately 96% of which show up once; roughly a quarter is in the top ten. The sample in question was CD8+ T cells from blood, obtained 12 months after liver transplant. This clonotype was obtained from a human patient who received a liver transplant. A subset of T cells may come from the graft donor. The chain is built from TRBV5-6 and TRBJ2-3; D is undetermined. CDR3 residues: CASSLQATQYF. The CDR3 DNA reads as TGTGCCAGCAGCTTGCAGGCCACGCAGTATTTT.